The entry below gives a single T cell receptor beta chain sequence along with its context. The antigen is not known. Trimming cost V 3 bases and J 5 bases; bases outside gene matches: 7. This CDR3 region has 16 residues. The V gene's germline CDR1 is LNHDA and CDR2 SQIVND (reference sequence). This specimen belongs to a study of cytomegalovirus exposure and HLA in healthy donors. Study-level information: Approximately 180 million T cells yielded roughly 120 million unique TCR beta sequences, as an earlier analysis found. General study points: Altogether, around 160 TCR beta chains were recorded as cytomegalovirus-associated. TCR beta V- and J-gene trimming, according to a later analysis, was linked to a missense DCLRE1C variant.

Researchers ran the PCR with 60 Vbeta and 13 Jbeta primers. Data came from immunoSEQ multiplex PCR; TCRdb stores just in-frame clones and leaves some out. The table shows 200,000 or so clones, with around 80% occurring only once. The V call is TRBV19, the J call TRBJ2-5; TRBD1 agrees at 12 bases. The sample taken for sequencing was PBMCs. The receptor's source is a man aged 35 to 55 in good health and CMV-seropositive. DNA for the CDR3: TGTGCCAGTAGTATGGGACAGGGGGCGAAGTTGGAGACCCAGTACTTC. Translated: CASSMGQGAKLETQYF.